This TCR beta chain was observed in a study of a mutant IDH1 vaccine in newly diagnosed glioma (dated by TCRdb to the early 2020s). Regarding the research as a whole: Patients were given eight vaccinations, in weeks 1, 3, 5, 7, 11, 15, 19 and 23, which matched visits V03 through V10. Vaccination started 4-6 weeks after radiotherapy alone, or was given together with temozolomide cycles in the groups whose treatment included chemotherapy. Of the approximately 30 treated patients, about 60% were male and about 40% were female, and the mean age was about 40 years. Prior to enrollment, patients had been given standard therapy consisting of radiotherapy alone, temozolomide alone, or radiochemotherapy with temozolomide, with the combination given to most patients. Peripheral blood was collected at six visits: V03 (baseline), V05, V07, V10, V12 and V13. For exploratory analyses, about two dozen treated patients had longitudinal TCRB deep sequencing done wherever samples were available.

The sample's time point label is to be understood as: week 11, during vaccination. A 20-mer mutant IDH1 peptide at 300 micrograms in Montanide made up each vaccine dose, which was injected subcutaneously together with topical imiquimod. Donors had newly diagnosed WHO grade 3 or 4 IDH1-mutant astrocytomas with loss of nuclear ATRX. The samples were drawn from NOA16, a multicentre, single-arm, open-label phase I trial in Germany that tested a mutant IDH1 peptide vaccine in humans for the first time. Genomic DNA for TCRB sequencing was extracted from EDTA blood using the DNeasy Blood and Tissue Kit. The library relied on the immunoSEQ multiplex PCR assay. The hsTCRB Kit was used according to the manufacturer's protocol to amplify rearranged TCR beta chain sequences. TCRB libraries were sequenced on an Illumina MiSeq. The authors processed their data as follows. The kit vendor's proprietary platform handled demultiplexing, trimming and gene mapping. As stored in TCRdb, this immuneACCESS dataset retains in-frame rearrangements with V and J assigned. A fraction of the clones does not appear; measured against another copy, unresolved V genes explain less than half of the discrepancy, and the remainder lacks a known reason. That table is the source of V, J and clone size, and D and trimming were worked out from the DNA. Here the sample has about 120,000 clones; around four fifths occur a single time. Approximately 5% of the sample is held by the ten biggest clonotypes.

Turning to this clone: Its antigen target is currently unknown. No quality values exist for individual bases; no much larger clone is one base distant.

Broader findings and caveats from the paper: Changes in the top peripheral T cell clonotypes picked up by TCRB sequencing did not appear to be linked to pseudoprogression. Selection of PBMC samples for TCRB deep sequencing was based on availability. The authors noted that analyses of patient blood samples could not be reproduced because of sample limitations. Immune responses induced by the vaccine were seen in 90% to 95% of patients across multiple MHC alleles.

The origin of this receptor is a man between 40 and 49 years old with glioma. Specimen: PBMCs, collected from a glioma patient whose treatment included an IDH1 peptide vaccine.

The nucleotides are TGTGCCAGCAGTGTGGGGGGCGCGGAATCACCCCTCCACTTT. Its product reads: CASSVGGAESPLHF. The sequence is built from TRBV25-1 and TRBJ1-6; D gene: possibly TRBD1, on 6 matching bases. Trimming takes 4 bases from V and 10 bases from J, and the germline ends sit 14 bases apart. From a lookup of the germline V gene, CDR1 and CDR2 are MGHDK and SYGVNS. The cysteine opens and the phenylalanine closes a CDR3 of 14 amino acids. The only DNA kept is the CDR3, 42 bases in frame from the first base. Outside the CDR3, residues come from the reference TRBV25-1 and TRBJ1-6 proteins, so the full variable domain is: EADIYQTPRYLVIGTGKKITLECSQTMGHDKMYWYQQDPGMELHLIHYSYGVNSTEKGDLSSESTVSRIRTEHFPLTLESARPSHTSQYLCASSVGGAESPLHFGNGTRLTVT.